This T cell receptor beta chain was observed in a study of blood T cell repertoires in COVID-19. Study summary: Acute and convalescent COVID-19 specimens originated in the United States, Italy and Spain. Sources were T cells, B-cell-depleted T cells, or PBMCs; the material itself was cDNA or gDNA.

Per germline, CDR1 MNHEY and CDR2 SVGAGI. With 4 bases clipped from V and 4 bases from J, the junction kept 7 bases outside the gene matches. This CDR3 region has 16 residues. In the study's own analysis: Amplification with reference gene primers provided the estimates of nucleated cell counts. The table came from immunoSEQ multiplex PCR; TCRdb's copy has only in-frame clones and leaves some out. V and J calls plus clone size are reproduced from that table; the DNA served to infer D and trimming. This sample yields 70,000 to 85,000 clones, of which roughly 82% are seen a single time; about 10% belongs to the top ten.

Specimen: peripheral blood. V usage is TRBV6-5 and J usage is TRBJ1-5, with TRBD1 matching over 10 bases. This clonotype was obtained from a man aged 60 to 75 with acute or convalescent COVID-19. The CDR3 region is CASSFSGTGDNQPQHF. The CDR3 coding sequence is TGTGCCAGCAGTTTCTCCGGGACAGGGGATAATCAGCCCCAGCATTTT.